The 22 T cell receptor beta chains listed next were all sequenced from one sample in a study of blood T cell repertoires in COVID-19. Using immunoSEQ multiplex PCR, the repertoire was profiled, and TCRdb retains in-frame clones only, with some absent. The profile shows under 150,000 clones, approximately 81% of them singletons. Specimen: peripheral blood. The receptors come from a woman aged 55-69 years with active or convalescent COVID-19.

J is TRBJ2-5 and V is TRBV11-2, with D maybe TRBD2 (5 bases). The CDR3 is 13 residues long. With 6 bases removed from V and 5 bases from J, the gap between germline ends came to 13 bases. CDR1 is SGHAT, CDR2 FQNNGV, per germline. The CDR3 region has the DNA TGTGCCAGCAGTCGAACTAGAGGCGAGACCCAGTACTTC. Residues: CASSRTRGETQYF.

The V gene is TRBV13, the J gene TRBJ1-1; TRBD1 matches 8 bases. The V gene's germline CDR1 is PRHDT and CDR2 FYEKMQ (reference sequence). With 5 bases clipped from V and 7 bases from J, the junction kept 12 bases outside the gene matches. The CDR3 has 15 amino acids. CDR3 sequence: CASSAPDRARFEAFF. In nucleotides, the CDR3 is TGTGCCAGCAGCGCACCGGACAGGGCAAGGTTTGAAGCTTTCTTT.

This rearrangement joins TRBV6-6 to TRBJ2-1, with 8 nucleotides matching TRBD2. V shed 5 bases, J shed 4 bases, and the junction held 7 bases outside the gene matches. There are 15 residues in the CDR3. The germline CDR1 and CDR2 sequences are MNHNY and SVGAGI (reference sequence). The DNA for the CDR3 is TGTGCCAGCAGTCCTCTGCCGGGGGGGTACAATGAGCAGTTCTTC. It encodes CASSPLPGGYNEQFF.

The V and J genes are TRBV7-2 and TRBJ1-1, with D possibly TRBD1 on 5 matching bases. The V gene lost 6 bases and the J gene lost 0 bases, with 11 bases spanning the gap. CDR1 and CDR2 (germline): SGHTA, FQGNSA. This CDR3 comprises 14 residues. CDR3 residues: CASSPAGMNTEAFF. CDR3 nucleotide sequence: TGTGCCAGCAGTCCTGCAGGGATGAACACTGAAGCTTTCTTT.

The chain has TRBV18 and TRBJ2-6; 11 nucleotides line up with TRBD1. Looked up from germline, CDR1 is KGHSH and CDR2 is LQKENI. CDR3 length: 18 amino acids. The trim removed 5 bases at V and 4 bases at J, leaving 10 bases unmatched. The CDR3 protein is CASSSAGTGGAGANVLTF. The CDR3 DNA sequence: TGTGCCAGCTCATCCGCCGGGACAGGGGGAGCAGGGGCCAACGTCCTGACTTTC.

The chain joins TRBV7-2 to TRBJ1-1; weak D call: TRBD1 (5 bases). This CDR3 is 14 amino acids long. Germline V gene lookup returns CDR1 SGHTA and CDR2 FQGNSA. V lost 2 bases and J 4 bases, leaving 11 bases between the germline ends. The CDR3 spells CASSLTGEATEAFF. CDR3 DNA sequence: TGTGCCAGCAGCTTAACAGGAGAGGCCACTGAAGCTTTCTTT.

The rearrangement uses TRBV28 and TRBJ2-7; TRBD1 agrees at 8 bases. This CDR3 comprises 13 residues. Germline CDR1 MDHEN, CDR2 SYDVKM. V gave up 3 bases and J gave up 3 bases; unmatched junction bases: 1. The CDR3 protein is CASSLGTGYEQYF. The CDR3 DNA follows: TGTGCCAGCAGTTTGGGGACAGGCTACGAGCAGTACTTC.

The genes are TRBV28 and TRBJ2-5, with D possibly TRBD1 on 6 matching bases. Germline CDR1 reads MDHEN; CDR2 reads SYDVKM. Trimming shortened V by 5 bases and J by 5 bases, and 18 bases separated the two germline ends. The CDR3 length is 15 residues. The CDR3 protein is CASSQRTAWGETQYF. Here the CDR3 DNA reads TGTGCCAGCAGTCAGAGGACAGCCTGGGGGGAGACCCAGTACTTC.

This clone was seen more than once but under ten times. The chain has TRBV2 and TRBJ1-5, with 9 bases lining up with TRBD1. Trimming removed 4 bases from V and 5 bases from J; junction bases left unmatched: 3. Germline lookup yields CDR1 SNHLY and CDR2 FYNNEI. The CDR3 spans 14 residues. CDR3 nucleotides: TGTGCCAGCAGTGGTACAGGGGGCCATCAGCCCCAGCATTTT. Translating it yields CASSGTGGHQPQHF.

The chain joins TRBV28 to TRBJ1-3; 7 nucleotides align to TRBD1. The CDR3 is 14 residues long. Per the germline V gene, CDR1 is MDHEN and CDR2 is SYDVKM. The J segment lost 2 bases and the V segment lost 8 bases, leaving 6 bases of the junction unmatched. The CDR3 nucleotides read TGTGCCAGCCGACAGGGTGCGCCTGGAAACACCATATATTTT. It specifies CASRQGAPGNTIYF.

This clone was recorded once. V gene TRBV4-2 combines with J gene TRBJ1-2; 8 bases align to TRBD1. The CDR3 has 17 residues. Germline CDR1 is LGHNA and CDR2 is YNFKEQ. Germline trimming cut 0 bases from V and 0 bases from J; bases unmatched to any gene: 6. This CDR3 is CASSQDDRGRANYGYTF. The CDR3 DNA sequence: TGTGCCAGCAGCCAAGATGACAGGGGCCGAGCTAACTATGGCTACACCTTC.

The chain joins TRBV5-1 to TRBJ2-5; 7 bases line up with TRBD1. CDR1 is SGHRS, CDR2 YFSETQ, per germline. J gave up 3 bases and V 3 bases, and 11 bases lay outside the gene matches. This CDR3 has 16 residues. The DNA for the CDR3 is TGCGCCAGCAGCTGGACAGGAGCCCCGGCGGAAGAGACCCAGTACTTC. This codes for CASSWTGAPAEETQYF.

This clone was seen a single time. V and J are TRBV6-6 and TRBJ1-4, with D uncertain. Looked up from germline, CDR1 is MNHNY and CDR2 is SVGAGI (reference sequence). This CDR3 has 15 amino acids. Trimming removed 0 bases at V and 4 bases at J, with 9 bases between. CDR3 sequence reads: CASSYSLAVNEKLFF. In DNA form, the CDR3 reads TGTGCCAGCAGTTACTCGTTGGCAGTTAATGAAAAACTGTTTTTT.

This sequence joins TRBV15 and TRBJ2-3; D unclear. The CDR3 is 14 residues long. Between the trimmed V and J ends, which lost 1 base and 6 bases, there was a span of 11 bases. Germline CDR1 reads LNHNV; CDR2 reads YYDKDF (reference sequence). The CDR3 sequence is CATSRAVPGDTQYF. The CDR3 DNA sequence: TGTGCCACCAGCAGAGCAGTTCCTGGTGATACGCAGTATTTT. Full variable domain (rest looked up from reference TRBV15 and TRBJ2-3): DAMVIQNPRYQVTQFGKPVTLSCSQTLNHNVMYWYQQKSSQAPKLLFHYYDKDFNNEADTPDNFQSRRPNTSFCFLDIRSPGLGDTAMYLCATSRAVPGDTQYFGPGTRLTVL.

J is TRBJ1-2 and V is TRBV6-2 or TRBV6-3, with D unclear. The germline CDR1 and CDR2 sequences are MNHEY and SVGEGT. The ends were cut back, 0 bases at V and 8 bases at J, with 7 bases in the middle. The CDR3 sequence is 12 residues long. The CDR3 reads CASSYSTRGYTF. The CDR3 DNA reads TGTGCCAGCAGTTACTCGACTCGGGGCTACACCTTC.

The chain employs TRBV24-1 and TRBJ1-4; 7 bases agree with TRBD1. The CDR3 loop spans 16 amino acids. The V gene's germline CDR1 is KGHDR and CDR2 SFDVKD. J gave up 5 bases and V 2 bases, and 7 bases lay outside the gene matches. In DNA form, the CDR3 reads TGTGCCACCAGTGATTCCCGGGACAGTAACAATGAAAAACTGTTTTTT. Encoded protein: CATSDSRDSNNEKLFF.

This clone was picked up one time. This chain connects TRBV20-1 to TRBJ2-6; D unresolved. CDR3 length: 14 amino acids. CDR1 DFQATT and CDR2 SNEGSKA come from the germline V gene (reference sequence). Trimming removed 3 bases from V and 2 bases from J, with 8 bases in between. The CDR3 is CSASMATGANVLTF. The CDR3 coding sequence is TGCAGTGCTAGTATGGCCACTGGGGCCAACGTCCTGACTTTC.

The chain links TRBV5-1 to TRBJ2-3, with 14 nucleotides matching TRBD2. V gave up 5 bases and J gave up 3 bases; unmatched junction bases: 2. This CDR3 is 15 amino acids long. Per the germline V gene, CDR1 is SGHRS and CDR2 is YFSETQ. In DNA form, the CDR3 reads TGCGCCAGCAGGACTAGCGGGGGGGAGACAGATACGCAGTATTTT. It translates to CASRTSGGETDTQYF. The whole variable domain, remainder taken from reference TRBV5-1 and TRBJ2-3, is KAGVTQTPRYLIKTRGQQVTLSCSPISGHRSVSWYQQTPGQGLQFLFEYFSETQRNKGNFPGRFSGRQFSNSRSEMNVSTLELGDSALYLCASRTSGGETDTQYFGPGTRLTVL.

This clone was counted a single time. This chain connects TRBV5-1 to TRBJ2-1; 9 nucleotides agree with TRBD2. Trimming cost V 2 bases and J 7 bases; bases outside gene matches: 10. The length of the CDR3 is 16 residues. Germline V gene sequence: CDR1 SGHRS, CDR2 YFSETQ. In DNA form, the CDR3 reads TGCGCCAGCAGCTTTGGGGTTAGCGGGAGTGGGAATGAGCAGTTCTTC. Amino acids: CASSFGVSGSGNEQFF.

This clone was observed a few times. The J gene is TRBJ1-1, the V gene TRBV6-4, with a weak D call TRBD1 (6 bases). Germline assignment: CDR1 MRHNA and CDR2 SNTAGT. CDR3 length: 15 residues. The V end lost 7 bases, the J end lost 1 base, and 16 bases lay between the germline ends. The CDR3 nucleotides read TGTGCCAGCAAGGCAGGGGCGATCCAGAACACTGAAGCTTTCTTT. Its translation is CASKAGAIQNTEAFF.

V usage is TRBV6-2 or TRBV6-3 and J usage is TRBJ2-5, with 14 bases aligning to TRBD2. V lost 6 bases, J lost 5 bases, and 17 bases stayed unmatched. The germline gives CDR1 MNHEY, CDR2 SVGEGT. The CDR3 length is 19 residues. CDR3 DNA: TGTGCCAGCAGCCCCAGACTAGCGGGAGGGTTCGACGGCTCGGAGACCCAGTACTTC. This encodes CASSPRLAGGFDGSETQYF.

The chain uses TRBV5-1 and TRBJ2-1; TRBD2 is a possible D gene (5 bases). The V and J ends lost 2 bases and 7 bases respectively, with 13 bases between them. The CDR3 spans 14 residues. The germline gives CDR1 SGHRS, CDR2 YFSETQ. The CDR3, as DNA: TGCGCCAGCAGCTTCGAGGGCAGATCTAATGAGCAGTTCTTC. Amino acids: CASSFEGRSNEQFF.